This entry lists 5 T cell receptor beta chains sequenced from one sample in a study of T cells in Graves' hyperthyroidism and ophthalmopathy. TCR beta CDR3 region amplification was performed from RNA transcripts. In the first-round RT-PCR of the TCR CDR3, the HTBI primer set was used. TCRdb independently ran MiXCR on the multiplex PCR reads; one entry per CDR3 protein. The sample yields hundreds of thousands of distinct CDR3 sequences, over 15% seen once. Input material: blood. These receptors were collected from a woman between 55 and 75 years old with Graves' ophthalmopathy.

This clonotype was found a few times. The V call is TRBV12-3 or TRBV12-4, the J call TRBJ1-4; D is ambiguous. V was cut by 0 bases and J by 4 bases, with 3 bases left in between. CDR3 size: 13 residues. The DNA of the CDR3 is TGTGCCAGCAGTTTAGCGCATAATGAAAAACTGTTTTTT. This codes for CASSLAHNEKLFF.

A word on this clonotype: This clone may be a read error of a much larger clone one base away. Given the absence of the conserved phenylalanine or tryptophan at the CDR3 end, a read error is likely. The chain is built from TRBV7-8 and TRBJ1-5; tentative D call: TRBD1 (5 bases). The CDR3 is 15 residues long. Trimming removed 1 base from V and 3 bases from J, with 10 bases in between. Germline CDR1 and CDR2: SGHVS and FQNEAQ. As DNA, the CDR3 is TGTGCCAGCAGCTTAGGAGACAGACTCAATCAGCCCCAGCATTCT. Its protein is CASSLGDRLNQPQHS.

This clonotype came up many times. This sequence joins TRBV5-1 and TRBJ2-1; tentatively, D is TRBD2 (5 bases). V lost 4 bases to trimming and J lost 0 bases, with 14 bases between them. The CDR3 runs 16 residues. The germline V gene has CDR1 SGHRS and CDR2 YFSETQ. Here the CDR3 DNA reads TGCGCCAGCAGCGGCCTTAGCGACCGCTCCTACAATGAGCAGTTCTTC. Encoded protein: CASSGLSDRSYNEQFF. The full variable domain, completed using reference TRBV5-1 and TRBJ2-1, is KAGVTQTPRYLIKTRGQQVTLSCSPISGHRSVSWYQQTPGQGLQFLFEYFSETQRNKGNFPGRFSGRQFSNSRSEMNVSTLELGDSALYLCASSGLSDRSYNEQFFGPGTRLTVL.

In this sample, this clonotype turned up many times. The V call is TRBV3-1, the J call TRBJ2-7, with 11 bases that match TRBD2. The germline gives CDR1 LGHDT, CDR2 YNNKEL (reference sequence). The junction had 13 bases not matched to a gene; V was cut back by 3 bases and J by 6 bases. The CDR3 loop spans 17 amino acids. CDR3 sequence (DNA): TGTGCCAGCAGCCAGAGGGGTCGACTAGCGGGATCCGCCGAGCAGTACTTC. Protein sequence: CASSQRGRLAGSAEQYF.

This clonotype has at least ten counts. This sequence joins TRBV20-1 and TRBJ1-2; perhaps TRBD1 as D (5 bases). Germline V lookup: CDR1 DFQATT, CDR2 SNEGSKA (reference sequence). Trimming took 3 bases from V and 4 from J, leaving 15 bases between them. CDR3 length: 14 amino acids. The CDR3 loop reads CSASKPGHLYGYTF. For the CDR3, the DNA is TGCAGTGCTAGTAAGCCTGGACACCTCTATGGCTACACCTTC.